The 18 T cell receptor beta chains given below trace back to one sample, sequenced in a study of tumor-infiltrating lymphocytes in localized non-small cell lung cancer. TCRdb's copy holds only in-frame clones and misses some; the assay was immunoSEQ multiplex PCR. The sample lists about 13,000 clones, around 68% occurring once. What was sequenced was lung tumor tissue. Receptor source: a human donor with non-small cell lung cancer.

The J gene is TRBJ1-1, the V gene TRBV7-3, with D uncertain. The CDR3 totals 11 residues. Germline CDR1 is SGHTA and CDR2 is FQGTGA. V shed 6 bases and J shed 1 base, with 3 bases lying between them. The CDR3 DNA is TGTGCCAGCAGGGCGAACACTGAAGCTTTCTTT. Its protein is CASRANTEAFF.

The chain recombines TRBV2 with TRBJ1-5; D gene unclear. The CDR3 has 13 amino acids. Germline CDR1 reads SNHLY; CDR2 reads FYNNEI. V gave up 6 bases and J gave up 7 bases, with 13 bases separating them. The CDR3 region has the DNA TGTGCCAGCAGAGTTCGGGGTGGGCAGCCCCAGCATTTT. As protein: CASRVRGGQPQHF.

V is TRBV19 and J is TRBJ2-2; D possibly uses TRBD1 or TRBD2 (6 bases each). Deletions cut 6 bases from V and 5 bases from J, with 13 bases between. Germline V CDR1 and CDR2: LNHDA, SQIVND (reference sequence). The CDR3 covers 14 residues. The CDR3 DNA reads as TGTGCCAGTAGAGTACAGGGAGGTACCGGGGAGCTGTTTTTT. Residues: CASRVQGGTGELFF.

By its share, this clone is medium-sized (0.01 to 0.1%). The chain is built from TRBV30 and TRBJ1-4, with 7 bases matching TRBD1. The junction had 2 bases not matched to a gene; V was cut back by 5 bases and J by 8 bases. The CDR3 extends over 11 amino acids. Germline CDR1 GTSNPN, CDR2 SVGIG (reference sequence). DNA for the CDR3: TGTGCCTGGGACAGGGCCGAAAAACTGTTTTTT. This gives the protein CAWDRAEKLFF.

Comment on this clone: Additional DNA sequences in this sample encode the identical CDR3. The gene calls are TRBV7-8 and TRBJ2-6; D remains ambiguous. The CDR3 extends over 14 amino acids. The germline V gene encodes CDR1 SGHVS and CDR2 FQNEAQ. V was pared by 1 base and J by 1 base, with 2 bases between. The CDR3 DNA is TGTGCCAGCAGCTTAGGTTCTGGGGCCAACGTCCTGACTTTC. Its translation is CASSLGSGANVLTF.

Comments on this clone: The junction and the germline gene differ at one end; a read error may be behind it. This chain's CDR3 is CTSSGADRAGWPQHF. The CDR3 coding sequence is TGTACCAGCAGTGGGGCTGACAGGGCTGGGTGGCCCCAGCATTTT. The chain combines TRBV2 with TRBJ1-5, with 7 positions matching TRBD1. CDR1 is SNHLY and CDR2 is FYNNEI in the germline V gene. The CDR3 is made up of 15 amino acids.

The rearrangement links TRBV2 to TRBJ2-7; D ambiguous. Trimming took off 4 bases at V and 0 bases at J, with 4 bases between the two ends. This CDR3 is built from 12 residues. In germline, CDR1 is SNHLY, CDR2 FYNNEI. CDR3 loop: CASSADSYEQYF. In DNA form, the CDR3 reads TGTGCCAGCAGTGCAGACTCCTACGAGCAGTACTTC.

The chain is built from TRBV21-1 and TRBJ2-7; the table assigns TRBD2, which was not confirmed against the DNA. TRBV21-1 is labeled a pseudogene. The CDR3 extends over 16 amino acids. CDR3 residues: CASSIQAGGCPYEQYF. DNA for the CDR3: TGTGCCAGCAGCATACAGGCGGGGGGTTGTCCCTACGAGCAGTACTTC.

CDR3 residues: CSVVGYLLQETQYF. The CDR3 nucleotides read TGCAGCGTTGTTGGGTATCTTCTACAAGAGACCCAGTACTTC. The chain is built from TRBV29-1 and TRBJ2-5; D unresolved. V was pared by 4 bases and J by 2 bases, with 14 bases between. Germline V gives CDR1 SQVTM, CDR2 ANQGSEA. The CDR3 is made up of 14 amino acids.

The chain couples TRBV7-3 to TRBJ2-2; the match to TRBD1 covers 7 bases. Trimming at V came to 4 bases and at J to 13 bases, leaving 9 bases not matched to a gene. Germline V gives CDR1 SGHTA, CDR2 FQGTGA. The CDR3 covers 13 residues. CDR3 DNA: TGTGCCAGCAGCTCTCCTGGACAGGATGGGCTGTTTTTT. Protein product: CASSSPGQDGLFF.

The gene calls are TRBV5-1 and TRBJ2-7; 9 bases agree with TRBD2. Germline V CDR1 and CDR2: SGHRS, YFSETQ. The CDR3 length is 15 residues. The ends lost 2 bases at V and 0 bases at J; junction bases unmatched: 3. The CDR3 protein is CASSFSGGRSYEQYF. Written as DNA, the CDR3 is TGCGCCAGCAGCTTTAGCGGGGGTCGCTCCTACGAGCAGTACTTC.

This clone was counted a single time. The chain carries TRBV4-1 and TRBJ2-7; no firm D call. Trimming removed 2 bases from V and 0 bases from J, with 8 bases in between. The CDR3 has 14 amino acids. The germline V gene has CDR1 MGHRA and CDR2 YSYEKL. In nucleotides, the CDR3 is TGCGCCAGCAGCCAAATCAGTCCCTCCTACGAGCAGTACTTC. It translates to CASSQISPSYEQYF.

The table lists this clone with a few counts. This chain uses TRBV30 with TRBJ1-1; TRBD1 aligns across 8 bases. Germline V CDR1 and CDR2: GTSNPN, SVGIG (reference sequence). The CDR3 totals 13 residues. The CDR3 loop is CASNQGADTEAFF. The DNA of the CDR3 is TGTGCAAGCAACCAGGGGGCGGACACTGAAGCTTTCTTT.

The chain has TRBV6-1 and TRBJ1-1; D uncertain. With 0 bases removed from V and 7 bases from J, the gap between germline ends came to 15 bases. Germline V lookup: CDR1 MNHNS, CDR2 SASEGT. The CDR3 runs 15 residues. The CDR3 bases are TGTGCCAGCAGTGAAGCGTACGGCGGAGGAAATGAAGCTTTCTTT. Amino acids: CASSEAYGGGNEAFF.

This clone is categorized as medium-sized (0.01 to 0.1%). In DNA form, the CDR3 reads TGTGCCAGCAGTGGAGGGACAGGGTTACCCCTTGAAGCTTTCTTT. Amino acid sequence: CASSGGTGLPLEAFF. The chain couples TRBV2 to TRBJ1-1; 9 bases fit TRBD1. V was pared by 4 bases and J by 7 bases, with 10 bases of the junction left unmatched. The CDR3 sequence is 15 residues long. The germline V gene has CDR1 SNHLY and CDR2 FYNNEI.

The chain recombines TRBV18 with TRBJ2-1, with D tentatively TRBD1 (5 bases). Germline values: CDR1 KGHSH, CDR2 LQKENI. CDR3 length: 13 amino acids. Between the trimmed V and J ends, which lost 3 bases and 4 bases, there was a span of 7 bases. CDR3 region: CASSPQGYNEQFF. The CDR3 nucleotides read TGTGCCAGCTCACCTCAGGGTTACAATGAGCAGTTCTTC.

The CDR3 DNA reads TGCAGCGTTGGAGGACTAGCGGGAGGGTTCTCCTACAATGAGCAGTTCTTC. Translated, it gives CSVGGLAGGFSYNEQFF. The rearrangement links TRBV29-1 to TRBJ2-1; 15 bases fit TRBD2. Germline V gives CDR1 SQVTM, CDR2 ANQGSEA. CDR3 length: 17 amino acids. The trim removed 4 bases at V and 0 bases at J, leaving 4 bases unmatched.

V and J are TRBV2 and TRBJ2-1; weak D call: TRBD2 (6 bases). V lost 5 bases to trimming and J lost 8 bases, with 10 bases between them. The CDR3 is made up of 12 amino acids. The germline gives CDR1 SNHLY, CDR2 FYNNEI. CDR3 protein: CASSPWGDEQFF. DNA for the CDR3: TGTGCCAGCAGTCCCTGGGGGGATGAGCAGTTCTTC. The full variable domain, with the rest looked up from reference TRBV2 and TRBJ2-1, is EPEVTQTPSHQVTQMGQEVILRCVPISNHLYFYWYRQILGQKVEFLVSFYNNEISEKSEIFDDQFSVERPDGSNFTLKIRSTKLEDSAMYFCASSPWGDEQFFGPGTRLTVL.